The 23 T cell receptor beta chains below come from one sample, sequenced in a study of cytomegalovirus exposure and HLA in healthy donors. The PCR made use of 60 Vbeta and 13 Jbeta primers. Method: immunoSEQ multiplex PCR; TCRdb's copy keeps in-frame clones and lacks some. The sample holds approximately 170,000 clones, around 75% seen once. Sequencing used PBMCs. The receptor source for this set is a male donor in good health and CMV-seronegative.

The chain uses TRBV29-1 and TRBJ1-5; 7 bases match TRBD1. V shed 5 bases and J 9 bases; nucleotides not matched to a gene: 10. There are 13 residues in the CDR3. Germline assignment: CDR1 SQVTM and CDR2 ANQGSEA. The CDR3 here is CSVSDRVELPQHF. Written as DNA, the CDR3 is TGCAGCGTTAGCGACAGGGTAGAACTGCCCCAGCATTTT.

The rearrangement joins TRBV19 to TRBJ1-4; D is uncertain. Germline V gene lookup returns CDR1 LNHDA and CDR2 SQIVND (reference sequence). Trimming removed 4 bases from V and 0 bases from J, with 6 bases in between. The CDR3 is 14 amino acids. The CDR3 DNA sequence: TGTGCCAGTAGTAGGAGTGCAACTAATGAAAAACTGTTTTTT. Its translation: CASSRSATNEKLFF. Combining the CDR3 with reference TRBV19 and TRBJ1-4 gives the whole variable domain DGGITQSPKYLFRKEGQNVTLSCEQNLNHDAMYWYRQDPGQGLRLIYYSQIVNDFQKGDIAEGYSVSREKKESFPLTVTSAQKNPTAFYLCASSRSATNEKLFFGSGTQLSVL.

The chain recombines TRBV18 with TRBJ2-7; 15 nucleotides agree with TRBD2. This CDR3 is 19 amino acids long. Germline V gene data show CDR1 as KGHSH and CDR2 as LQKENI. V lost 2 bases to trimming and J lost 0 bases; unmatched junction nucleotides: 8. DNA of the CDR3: TGTGCCAGCTCACCATGGACTAGCGGGGGGGGAAAAAGCTCCTACGAGCAGTACTTC. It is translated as CASSPWTSGGGKSSYEQYF.

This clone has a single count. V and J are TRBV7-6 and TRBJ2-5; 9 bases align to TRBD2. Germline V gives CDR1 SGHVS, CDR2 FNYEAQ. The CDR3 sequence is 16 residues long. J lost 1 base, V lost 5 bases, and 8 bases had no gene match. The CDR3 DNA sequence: TGTGCCAGCAGCCCCCGGGGAGCGGGGGGCCAAGAGACCCAGTACTTC. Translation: CASSPRGAGGQETQYF.

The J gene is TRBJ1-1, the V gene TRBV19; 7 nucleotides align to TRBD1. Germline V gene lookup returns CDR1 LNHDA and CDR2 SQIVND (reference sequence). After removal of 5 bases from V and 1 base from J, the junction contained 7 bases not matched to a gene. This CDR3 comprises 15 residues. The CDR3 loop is CASSENRGWNTEAFF. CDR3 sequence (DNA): TGTGCCAGTAGTGAAAACAGGGGTTGGAACACTGAAGCTTTCTTT. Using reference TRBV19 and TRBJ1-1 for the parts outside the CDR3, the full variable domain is DGGITQSPKYLFRKEGQNVTLSCEQNLNHDAMYWYRQDPGQGLRLIYYSQIVNDFQKGDIAEGYSVSREKKESFPLTVTSAQKNPTAFYLCASSENRGWNTEAFFGQGTRLTVV.

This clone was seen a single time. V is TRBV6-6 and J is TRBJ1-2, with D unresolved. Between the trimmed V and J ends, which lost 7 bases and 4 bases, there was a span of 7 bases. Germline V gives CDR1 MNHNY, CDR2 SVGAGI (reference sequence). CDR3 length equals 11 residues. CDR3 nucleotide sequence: TGTGCCAGCACCTCTAGCTATGGCTACACCTTC. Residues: CASTSSYGYTF.

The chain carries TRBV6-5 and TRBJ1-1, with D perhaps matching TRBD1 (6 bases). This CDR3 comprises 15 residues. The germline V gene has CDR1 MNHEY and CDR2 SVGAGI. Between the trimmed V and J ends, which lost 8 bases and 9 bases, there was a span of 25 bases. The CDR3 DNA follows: TGTGCCAGCGTTAATAACAGGGCGGCGGACATTCAAGCTTTCTTT. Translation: CASVNNRAADIQAFF.

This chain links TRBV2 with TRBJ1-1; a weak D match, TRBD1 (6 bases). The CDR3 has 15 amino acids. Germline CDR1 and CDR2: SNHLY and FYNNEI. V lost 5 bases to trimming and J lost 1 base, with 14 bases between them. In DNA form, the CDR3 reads TGTGCCAGCAGTCGAAGACAGGCGAGGAACACTGAAGCTTTCTTT. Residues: CASSRRQARNTEAFF.

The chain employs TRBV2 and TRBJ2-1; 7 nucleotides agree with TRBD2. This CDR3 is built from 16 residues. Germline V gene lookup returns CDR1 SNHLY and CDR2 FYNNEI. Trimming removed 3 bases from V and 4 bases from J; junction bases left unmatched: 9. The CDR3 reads CASSEQGGGFYNEQFF. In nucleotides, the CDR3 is TGTGCCAGCAGTGAGCAGGGCGGGGGATTTTACAATGAGCAGTTCTTC.

The DNA of the CDR3 is TGCGCCAGCAGCGTCACTAGCGCCAATGAGCAGTTCTTC. Translated, it gives CASSVTSANEQFF. The chain employs TRBV5-1 and TRBJ2-1; 7 bases line up with TRBD2. The V segment lost 4 bases and the J segment 6 bases; nucleotides outside the gene matches: 4. Germline CDR1 reads SGHRS; CDR2 reads YFSETQ. The CDR3 is 13 residues long.

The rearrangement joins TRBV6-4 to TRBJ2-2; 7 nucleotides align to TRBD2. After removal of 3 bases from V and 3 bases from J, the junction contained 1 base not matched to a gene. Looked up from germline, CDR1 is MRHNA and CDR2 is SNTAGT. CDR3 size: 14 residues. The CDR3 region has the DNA TGTGCCAGCAGTGAGGGAGGGGACACCGGGGAGCTGTTTTTT. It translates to CASSEGGDTGELFF.

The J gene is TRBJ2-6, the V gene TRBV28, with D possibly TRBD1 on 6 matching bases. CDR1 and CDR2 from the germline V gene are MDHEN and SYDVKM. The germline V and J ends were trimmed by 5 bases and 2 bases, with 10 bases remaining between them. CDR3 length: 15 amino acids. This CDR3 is CASSTYRAGANVLTF. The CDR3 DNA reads TGTGCCAGCAGTACGTACAGGGCTGGGGCCAACGTCCTGACTTTC.

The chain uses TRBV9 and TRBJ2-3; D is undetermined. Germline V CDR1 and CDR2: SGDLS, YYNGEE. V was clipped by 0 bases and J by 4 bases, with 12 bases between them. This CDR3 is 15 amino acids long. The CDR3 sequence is CASSVGLLVSDTQYF. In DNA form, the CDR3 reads TGTGCCAGCAGCGTAGGTTTGCTAGTCTCAGATACGCAGTATTTT.

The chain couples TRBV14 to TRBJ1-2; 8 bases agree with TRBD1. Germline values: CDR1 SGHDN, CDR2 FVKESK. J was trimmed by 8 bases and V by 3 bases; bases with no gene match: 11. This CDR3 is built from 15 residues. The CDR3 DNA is TGTGCCAGCAGCCAGGAACAGGGGGTAGTCGGCGGCTACACCTTC. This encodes CASSQEQGVVGGYTF.

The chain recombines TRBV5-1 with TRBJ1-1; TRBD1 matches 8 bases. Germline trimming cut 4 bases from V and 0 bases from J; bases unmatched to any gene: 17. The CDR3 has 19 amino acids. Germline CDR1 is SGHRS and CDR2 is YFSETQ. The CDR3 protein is CASSGGDRPVNQLNTEAFF. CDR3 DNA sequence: TGCGCCAGCAGCGGGGGGGACAGGCCCGTAAATCAGCTGAACACTGAAGCTTTCTTT.

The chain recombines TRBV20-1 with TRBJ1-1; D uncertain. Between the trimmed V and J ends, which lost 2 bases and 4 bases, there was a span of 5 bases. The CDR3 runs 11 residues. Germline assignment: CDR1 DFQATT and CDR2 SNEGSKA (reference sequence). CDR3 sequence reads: CSARLRTEAFF. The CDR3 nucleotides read TGCAGTGCTAGACTCCGCACTGAAGCTTTCTTT.

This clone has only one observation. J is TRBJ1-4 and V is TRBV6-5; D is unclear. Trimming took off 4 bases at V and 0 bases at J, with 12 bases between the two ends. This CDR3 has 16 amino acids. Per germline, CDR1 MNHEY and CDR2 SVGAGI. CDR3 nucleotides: TGTGCCAGCAGTTCAGCGTCGTCCACAACTAATGAAAAACTGTTTTTT. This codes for CASSSASSTTNEKLFF.

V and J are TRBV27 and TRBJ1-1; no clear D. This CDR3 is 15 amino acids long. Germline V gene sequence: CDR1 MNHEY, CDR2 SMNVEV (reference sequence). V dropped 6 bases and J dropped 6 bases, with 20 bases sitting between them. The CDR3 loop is CASSSIDGVLSEAFF. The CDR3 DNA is TGTGCCAGCAGCTCAATAGACGGGGTTCTATCTGAAGCTTTCTTT.

CDR3 in amino acids: CASSPRGRGAQYF. In nucleotides, the CDR3 is TGCGCCAGCAGTCCAAGAGGCCGGGGGGCCCAGTACTTC. The chain has TRBV10-1 and TRBJ2-5; TRBD2 agrees at 7 bases. V gave up 5 bases and J gave up 9 bases; unmatched junction bases: 9. CDR3 length equals 13 residues. Looked up from germline, CDR1 is WNHNN and CDR2 is SYGVQD (reference sequence).

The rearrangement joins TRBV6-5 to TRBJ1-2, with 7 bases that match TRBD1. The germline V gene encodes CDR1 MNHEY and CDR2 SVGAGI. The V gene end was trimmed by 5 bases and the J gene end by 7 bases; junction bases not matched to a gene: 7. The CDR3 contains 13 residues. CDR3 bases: TGTGCCAGCAGTCGCAGGGGACAGCGTGGCTACACCTTC. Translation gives CASSRRGQRGYTF.

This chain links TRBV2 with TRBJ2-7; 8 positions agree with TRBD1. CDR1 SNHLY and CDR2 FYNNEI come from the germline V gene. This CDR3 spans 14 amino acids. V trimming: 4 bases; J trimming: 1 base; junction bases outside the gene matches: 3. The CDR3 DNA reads TGTGCCAGCAGTGCCTACAGGGGGTCCTACGAGCAGTACTTC. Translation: CASSAYRGSYEQYF.

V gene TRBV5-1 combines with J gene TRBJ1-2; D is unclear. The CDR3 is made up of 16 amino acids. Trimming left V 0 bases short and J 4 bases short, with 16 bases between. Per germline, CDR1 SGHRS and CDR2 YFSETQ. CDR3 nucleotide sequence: TGCGCCAGCAGCTTGGCCGACCCGAAGGCGGGCTATGGCTACACCTTC. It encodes CASSLADPKAGYGYTF.

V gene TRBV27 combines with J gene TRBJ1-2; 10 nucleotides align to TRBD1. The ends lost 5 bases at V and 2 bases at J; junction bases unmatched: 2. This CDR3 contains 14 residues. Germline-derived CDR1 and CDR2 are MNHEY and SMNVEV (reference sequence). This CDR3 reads CASSAGQGNYGYTF. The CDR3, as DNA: TGTGCCAGCAGTGCGGGACAGGGGAACTATGGCTACACCTTC.